Following are 20 T cell receptor beta chains from one sample sequenced in a study of blood T cell repertoires in COVID-19. This table comes from immunoSEQ multiplex PCR, and its TCRdb copy is limited to in-frame clones, with some not included. The table has around 110,000 clones, roughly 85% seen once; the top ten hold 2% to 2.5%. Sample: peripheral blood. The source of these receptors is a young man with acute or convalescent COVID-19.

The chain carries TRBV9 and TRBJ2-3; D uncertain. The germline V and J ends were trimmed by 2 bases and 0 bases, with 7 bases remaining between them. Per germline, CDR1 SGDLS and CDR2 YYNGEE. CDR3 length: 14 residues. This CDR3 reads CASSVSHSTDTQYF. The CDR3 coding sequence is TGTGCCAGCAGCGTTAGCCACAGCACAGATACGCAGTATTTT.

J is TRBJ2-3 and V is TRBV7-9; 9 bases align to TRBD2. CDR1 is SEHNR and CDR2 is FQNEAQ in the germline V gene (reference sequence). This CDR3 spans 15 amino acids. With 5 bases clipped from V and 6 bases from J, the junction kept 9 bases outside the gene matches. The DNA for the CDR3 is TGTGCCAGCAGCCGTCCTAGCGGGATGGGGGATACGCAGTATTTT. It translates to CASSRPSGMGDTQYF.

This chain uses TRBV7-2 with TRBJ2-5; the match to TRBD2 covers 10 bases. Germline V gives CDR1 SGHTA, CDR2 FQGNSA. CDR3 length: 15 residues. Unmatched junction bases numbered 7, after V lost 5 bases and J lost 4 bases. CDR3 nucleotides: TGTGCCAGCAGCCTTAGTAGCGGGAGGCGAGAGACCCAGTACTTC. Protein sequence: CASSLSSGRRETQYF. The full variable domain, with the rest looked up from reference TRBV7-2 and TRBJ2-5, is GAGVSQSPSNKVTEKGKDVELRCDPISGHTALYWYRQSLGQGLEFLIYFQGNSAPDKSGLPSDRFSAERTGGSVSTLTIQRTQQEDSAVYLCASSLSSGRRETQYFGPGTRLLVL.

The CDR3 reads CASSLGSWLANEQFF. The DNA for the CDR3 is TGTGCCAGCAGCTTAGGTTCATGGCTGGCAAATGAGCAGTTCTTC. The gene calls are TRBV7-8 and TRBJ2-1, with D unresolved. Germline CDR1 is SGHVS and CDR2 is FQNEAQ. The CDR3 runs to 15 residues. Trimming cost V 1 base and J 7 bases, with 14 bases left between them.

The CDR3 DNA reads as TGTGCCAGCTCTGACTCTTTAGCCAAAAACATTCAGTACTTC. This codes for CASSDSLAKNIQYF. The rearrangement joins TRBV5-4 to TRBJ2-4; D not resolved. Trimming shortened V by 7 bases and J by 0 bases, and 11 bases separated the two germline ends. The CDR3 is made up of 14 amino acids. In germline, CDR1 is SGHNT, CDR2 YYREEE (reference sequence). The whole variable domain, remainder taken from reference TRBV5-4 and TRBJ2-4, is ETGVTQSPTHLIKTRGQQVTLRCSSQSGHNTVSWYQQALGQGPQFIFQYYREEENGRGNFPPRFSGLQFPNYSSELNVNALELDDSALYLCASSDSLAKNIQYFGAGTRLSVL.

The chain uses TRBV4-1 and TRBJ1-2; TRBD1 matches 8 bases. Germline lookup yields CDR1 MGHRA and CDR2 YSYEKL. The V segment lost 1 base and the J segment 7 bases; nucleotides outside the gene matches: 8. The CDR3 length is 15 residues. This CDR3 is CASSQVDRELGGYTF. CDR3 nucleotides: TGCGCCAGCAGCCAAGTGGACAGGGAATTGGGTGGCTACACCTTC.

CDR3 bases: TGTGCCAGCAGAAAAGAGGAGGCTAATGAAAAACTGTTTTTT. Translating gives CASRKEEANEKLFF. The chain carries TRBV21-1 and TRBJ1-4. TRBV21-1 is shown as a pseudogene. This CDR3 has 14 amino acids.

The genes are TRBV5-1 and TRBJ1-2; no reliable D call. Trimming left V 0 bases short and J 4 bases short, with 10 bases between. Germline CDR1 is SGHRS and CDR2 is YFSETQ. This CDR3 spans 14 amino acids. The CDR3 DNA reads TGCGCCAGCAGCTTGGACAGCCTCCCCTATGGCTACACCTTC. This gives the protein CASSLDSLPYGYTF.

The rearrangement joins TRBV6-4 to TRBJ2-3; maybe TRBD2 (6 bases). In germline, CDR1 is MRHNA, CDR2 SNTAGT. V was shortened by 2 bases and J by 2 bases, with 11 bases between the two germline ends. This CDR3 spans 15 amino acids. CDR3 DNA sequence: TGTGCCAGCAGTGACACGGCTAGCGCCACAGATACGCAGTATTTT. The encoded protein is CASSDTASATDTQYF.

The chain joins TRBV29-1 to TRBJ1-1; the match to TRBD1 covers 7 bases. V was clipped by 5 bases and J by 6 bases; unmatched bases: 9. This CDR3 region has 13 residues. Germline V gene lookup returns CDR1 SQVTM and CDR2 ANQGSEA. The CDR3 nucleotides read TGCAGCGTTCTGGGACAGCTAAACTCTGAAGCTTTCTTT. Protein sequence: CSVLGQLNSEAFF.

The V call is TRBV19, the J call TRBJ2-7, with a tentative D call TRBD2 (7 bases). CDR1 LNHDA and CDR2 SQIVND come from the germline V gene (reference sequence). V lost 1 base and J 6 bases, leaving 10 bases between the germline ends. The CDR3 runs 13 residues. The CDR3 sequence is CASSIVAGAEQYV. CDR3 DNA sequence: TGTGCCAGTAGTATAGTCGCGGGGGCCGAGCAGTACGTC.

The rearrangement links TRBV5-4 to TRBJ2-1, with TRBD2 matching 7 bases. Trimming removed 0 bases from V and 0 bases from J; junction bases left unmatched: 0. The CDR3 is 15 residues long. Germline V gene data show CDR1 as SGHNT and CDR2 as YYREEE (reference sequence). CDR3 DNA sequence: TGTGCCAGCAGCTTGGGGGAGGGCTCCTACAATGAGCAGTTCTTC. Protein: CASSLGEGSYNEQFF.

The J gene is TRBJ2-5, the V gene TRBV6-1, with unresolved D. Per germline, CDR1 MNHNS and CDR2 SASEGT. The CDR3 spans 12 residues. The germline V and J ends were trimmed by 1 base and 5 bases, with 5 bases remaining between them. This CDR3 is CASSEVGETQYF. CDR3 bases: TGTGCCAGCAGTGAAGTGGGCGAGACCCAGTACTTC.

This clone has just a few counts. V and J are TRBV24-1 and TRBJ1-1; D not resolved. The germline V and J ends were trimmed by 4 bases and 1 base, with 18 bases remaining between them. CDR1 is KGHDR and CDR2 is SFDVKD in the germline V gene. The CDR3 length is 17 residues. The CDR3 DNA is TGTGCCACCAGTGAGCCTCCCAACAGAGACCCGAACACTGAAGCTTTCTTT. As protein: CATSEPPNRDPNTEAFF.

The genes are TRBV7-8 and TRBJ2-5, with 8 bases fitting TRBD2. The V gene end was trimmed by 1 base and the J gene end by 5 bases; junction bases not matched to a gene: 6. The CDR3 is 15 amino acids. In germline, CDR1 is SGHVS, CDR2 FQNEAQ. The CDR3 coding sequence is TGTGCCAGCAGCTTAGTGGAGCGGGGGTTCGAGACCCAGTACTTC. Its protein product is CASSLVERGFETQYF.

V is TRBV27 and J is TRBJ2-1, with a possible D match to TRBD2 (6 bases). The CDR3 spans 15 residues. V was shortened by 3 bases and J by 5 bases, with 14 bases between the two germline ends. Germline CDR1 and CDR2: MNHEY and SMNVEV (reference sequence). The CDR3 region has the DNA TGTGCCAGCAGTTTTGGAGCGGGCCAAAACAATGAGCAGTTCTTC. Encoded protein: CASSFGAGQNNEQFF.

The chain recombines TRBV30 with TRBJ2-3; D gene ambiguous. V lost 4 bases, J lost 11 bases, and 10 bases lay in between. Looked up from germline, CDR1 is GTSNPN and CDR2 is SVGIG (reference sequence). This CDR3 comprises 10 residues. CDR3 nucleotide sequence: TGTGCCTGGAAGGTCGAGCGGCAGTATTTT. It codes for CAWKVERQYF.

The chain employs TRBV6-2 or TRBV6-3 and TRBJ1-1; D is uncertain. This CDR3 region has 15 residues. V was shortened by 8 bases and J by 1 base, with 17 bases between the two germline ends. Germline CDR1 MNHEY, CDR2 SVGEGT. The DNA for the CDR3 is TGTGCCAGCCGCCTTTACGGAGGACCGAACACTGAAGCTTTCTTT. Its translation is CASRLYGGPNTEAFF.

In this sample, this clone turned up once. The chain carries TRBV10-3 and TRBJ1-6; the D is unclear. Germline values: CDR1 ENHRY, CDR2 SYGVKD. This CDR3 has 13 amino acids. V dropped 0 bases and J dropped 8 bases, with 5 bases sitting between them. CDR3: CAISESTDSPLHF. Written as DNA, the CDR3 is TGTGCCATCAGTGAGTCTACGGATTCACCCCTCCACTTT.

This sequence joins TRBV2 and TRBJ2-7; a weak D match, TRBD1 (6 bases). Germline-derived CDR1 and CDR2 are SNHLY and FYNNEI. The V end lost 8 bases, the J end lost 4 bases, and 12 bases lay between the germline ends. This CDR3 has 12 residues. CDR3 bases: TGTGCCAGCGGGGACATTAGATACGAGCAGTACTTC. Its translation is CASGDIRYEQYF.